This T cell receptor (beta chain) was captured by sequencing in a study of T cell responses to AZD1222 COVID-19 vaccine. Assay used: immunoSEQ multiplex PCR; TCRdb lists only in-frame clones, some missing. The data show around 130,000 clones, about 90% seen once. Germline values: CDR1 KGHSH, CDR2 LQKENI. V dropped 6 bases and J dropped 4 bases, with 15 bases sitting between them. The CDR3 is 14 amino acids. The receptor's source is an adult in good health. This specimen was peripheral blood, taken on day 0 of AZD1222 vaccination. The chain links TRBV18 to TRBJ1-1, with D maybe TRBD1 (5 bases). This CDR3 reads CASSPQGFGTEAFF. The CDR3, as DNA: TGTGCCAGCTCGCCGCAGGGATTCGGCACTGAAGCTTTCTTT.